This TCR beta chain was identified in a study of siplizumab effects on memory and regulatory T cells. V was pared by 3 bases and J by 1 base, with 4 bases of the junction left unmatched. CDR1 SGDLS and CDR2 YYNGEE come from the germline V gene. The CDR3 contains 15 residues. Using immunoSEQ multiplex PCR, the repertoire was profiled, and TCRdb retains in-frame clones only, with some absent. The top ten clones hold about 0.42% of a sample with around 65,000 clones, roughly 78% of them seen once. The chain is built from TRBV9 and TRBJ1-1, with 9 bases lining up with TRBD1. The receptor was derived from a human donor in good health. The sample was memory CD4+ T cells sorted from blood. In DNA form, the CDR3 reads TGTGCCAGCAGCGAGATGGGACAGGGGAACACTGAAGCTTTCTTT. It is translated as CASSEMGQGNTEAFF.